Listed below are T cell receptor beta chains from one sample, sequenced in a study of blood T cell repertoires in COVID-19. The repertoire was sequenced with immunoSEQ multiplex PCR; TCRdb's copy has only in-frame clones and lacks some. Of over 250,000 clones detected, around 90% appear once; the ten largest clones hold roughly 2%. The sample taken for sequencing was PBMCs or T cells enriched from blood (not recorded which). Receptors were obtained from a woman between 55 and 75 years old in a cohort exposed to, infected with or recovered from COVID-19 (not recorded which). Both conserved end residues are part of each CDR3. The D gene is left open where the match is weak. Not all rows give a size; the values are once, few, many and, for expanded clones, a class.

>TRBV2|TRBJ2-2|TRBD2|.
CASSVSGIIRRELFF
TGTGCCAGCAGTGTTAGCGGGATTATTCGCCGGGAGCTGTTTTTT
>TRBV6-2/TRBV6-3|TRBJ1-2|TRBD1|.
CASSYFNHRGRGGYTF
TGTGCCAGCAGTTACTTCAACCACAGGGGGCGCGGTGGCTACACCTTC
>TRBV6-2/TRBV6-3|TRBJ1-5|TRBD1|.
CASSPGTVNQPQHF
TGTGCCAGCAGCCCCGGGACAGTGAATCAGCCCCAGCATTTT
>TRBV6-5|TRBJ2-1|TRBD1|.
CATGTEAYNEQFF
TGTGCCACAGGGACAGAGGCCTACAATGAGCAGTTCTTC
>TRBV24-1|TRBJ2-5|.|.
CATSGPAQGPEETQYF
TGTGCCACCAGTGGCCCGGCCCAGGGTCCGGAGGAGACCCAGTACTTC
>TRBV30|TRBJ1-5|.|.
CAWSKAGNQPQHF
TGTGCCTGGAGTAAGGCGGGGAATCAGCCCCAGCATTTT
>TRBV5-6|TRBJ1-5|.|.
CASSLGGGTYSNQPQHF
TGTGCCAGCAGCTTGGGGGGAGGGACCTATAGCAATCAGCCCCAGCATTTT
>TRBV10-3|TRBJ1-2|TRBD1|.
CAAGQGDRLDYGYTF
TGTGCCGCCGGGCAGGGGGACAGACTTGACTATGGCTACACCTTC
>TRBV2|TRBJ1-1|.|.
CASSPEVEGTEAFF
TGTGCCAGCAGTCCGGAGGTGGAGGGGACTGAAGCTTTCTTT
>TRBV6-2/TRBV6-3|TRBJ2-1|.|.
CASSTTRNEQFF
TGTGCCAGCAGTACGACTAGGAATGAGCAGTTCTTC
>TRBV6-4|TRBJ2-5|.|.
CASSADSQETQYF
TGTGCCAGCAGTGCGGACAGCCAAGAGACCCAGTACTTC
>TRBV24-1|TRBJ1-5|.|.
CATSDSQGYSNQPQHF
TGTGCCACCAGTGATTCACAGGGTTATAGCAATCAGCCCCAGCATTTT
>TRBV7-9|TRBJ2-5|TRBD2|.
CASSSGLGTQYF
TGTGCCAGCAGCTCGGGACTAGGGACCCAGTACTTC
>TRBV6-2/TRBV6-3|TRBJ1-5|TRBD1|.
CASSWLKGAPTMSNQPQHF
TGTGCCAGCAGTTGGTTGAAGGGGGCCCCGACAATGAGCAATCAGCCCCAGCATTTT
>TRBV6-5|TRBJ2-5|.|.
CASISPGDPAETQYF
TGTGCCAGCATCTCCCCGGGGGATCCGGCTGAGACCCAGTACTTC
>TRBV5-1|TRBJ2-1|TRBD2|.
CASRNGTSGYNEQFF
TGCGCCAGCAGAAACGGGACTAGCGGTTACAATGAGCAGTTCTTC
>TRBV28|TRBJ1-2|TRBD1|.
CASREGAGNYGYTF
TGTGCCAGCAGGGAGGGGGCGGGGAACTATGGCTACACCTTC
>TRBV5-1|TRBJ1-5|.|.
CASSLARPQPQHF
TGCGCCAGCAGCTTAGCCAGGCCTCAGCCCCAGCATTTT
>TRBV28|TRBJ1-4|.|once
CASSSGMKTNEKLFF
TGTGCCAGCAGTTCCGGGATGAAAACTAATGAAAAACTGTTTTTT
>TRBV5-1|TRBJ2-2|.|.
CASSVQGGTGELFF
TGCGCCAGCAGCGTCCAGGGAGGCACCGGGGAGCTGTTTTTT
>TRBV4-1|TRBJ1-6|.|.
CASSQDGSGFNSPLHF
TGCGCCAGCAGCCAAGACGGGTCTGGCTTCAATTCACCCCTCCACTTT
>TRBV19|TRBJ2-7|.|.
CASRGGQIYEQYF
TGTGCCAGTCGGGGGGGACAGATCTACGAGCAGTACTTC
>TRBV19|TRBJ2-1|TRBD1|.
CASSTGGSSYNEQFF
TGTGCCAGCTCAACAGGGGGGAGTTCCTACAATGAGCAGTTCTTC
>TRBV4-1|TRBJ2-7|TRBD2|.
CASSPVWASGTWSTYEQYF
TGCGCCAGCAGCCCGGTATGGGCTAGCGGGACTTGGTCGACCTACGAGCAGTACTTC
>TRBV5-1|TRBJ2-6|.|.
CASSAVYSGANVLTF
TGCGCCAGCAGCGCAGTGTACTCTGGGGCCAACGTCCTGACTTTC
>TRBV5-1|TRBJ1-6|TRBD1|.
CASSQGTGNSPLHF
TGCGCCAGCAGCCAGGGGACAGGGAATTCACCCCTCCACTTT
>TRBV28|TRBJ2-2|TRBD2|.
CASRQGRTSGRTGELFF
TGTGCCAGCCGACAGGGGCGGACTAGCGGGAGGACCGGGGAGCTGTTTTTT
>TRBV5-5|TRBJ2-1|TRBD2|.
CASSSLAGGSGNEQFF
TGTGCCAGCAGCTCCTTAGCGGGAGGGAGCGGCAATGAGCAGTTCTTC
>TRBV6-5|TRBJ2-1|.|.
CASSYSRVYNEQFF
TGTGCCAGCAGTTATTCGCGGGTCTACAATGAGCAGTTCTTC
>TRBV7-8|TRBJ1-5|TRBD1|.
CASSLGDSSNQPQHF
TGTGCCAGCAGCTTAGGGGACAGTAGCAATCAGCCCCAGCATTTT
>TRBV5-1|TRBJ2-1|TRBD1|.
CASSLGQGAEFF
TGCGCCAGCAGCTTGGGGCAGGGGGCTGAGTTCTTC
>TRBV28|TRBJ2-6|TRBD1|.
CASSLTGGIAGANVLTF
TGTGCCAGCAGTTTAACAGGGGGGATAGCTGGGGCCAACGTCCTGACTTTC
>TRBV30|TRBJ1-2|TRBD1|few
CARTGRFDYGYTF
TGTGCCAGGACAGGGAGGTTTGACTATGGCTACACCTTC
>TRBV7-3|TRBJ2-3|.|.
CASSLGSLADTQYF
TGTGCCAGCAGCTTGGGTAGCCTGGCAGATACGCAGTATTTT
>TRBV11-3|TRBJ1-1|.|.
CASSHGVGNTEAFF
TGTGCCAGCAGCCACGGGGTTGGAAACACTGAAGCTTTCTTT
>TRBV30|TRBJ2-3|.|.
CAWTGNTDTQYF
TGTGCCTGGACAGGCAACACAGATACGCAGTATTTT
>TRBV7-8|TRBJ1-3|.|few
CASSLERMHSGNTIYF
TGTGCCAGCAGCTTAGAGCGGATGCACTCTGGAAACACCATATATTTT
>TRBV6-5|TRBJ2-7|TRBD2|.
CASKGTSGRNEQYF
TGTGCCAGCAAAGGGACTAGCGGGAGAAATGAGCAGTACTTC
>TRBV5-1|TRBJ2-5|TRBD2|.
CASSLQGGKETQYF
TGCGCCAGCAGCTTGCAGGGAGGGAAAGAGACCCAGTACTTC
>TRBV3-1/TRBV3-2|TRBJ1-1|.|few
CASSQVVRGLVGNTEAFF
TGTGCCAGCAGCCAAGTAGTGCGAGGCCTGGTGGGGAACACTGAAGCTTTCTTT
>TRBV10-3|TRBJ2-3|.|.
CAISESTAGSPDTQYF
TGTGCCATCAGTGAGTCGACGGCAGGGTCCCCAGATACGCAGTATTTT
>TRBV20-1|TRBJ2-7|TRBD2|.
CSASKASGSYEQYF
TGCAGTGCTAGTAAGGCTAGCGGGAGCTACGAGCAGTACTTC